Listed below are T cell receptor beta chains from one sample, sequenced in a study of blood T cell repertoires in COVID-19. The protocol was immunoSEQ multiplex PCR, while the TCRdb copy is restricted to in-frame clones and leaves out a portion. The data hold around 300,000 clones, with approximately 86% observed a single time. Material: peripheral blood. The receptors were sampled from a man younger than 35 with active or convalescent COVID-19. The CDR3 runs from the conserved cysteine through the conserved F or W. The D gene is left open where the match is weak. Clone size is stated in some rows and not others, as once, few, many or a class when expanded.

D: TRBD1; size: NA; length: 14; J: TRBJ2-7; V: TRBV3-1/TRBV3-2; CDR3: CASSPLDRGHEQYF; DNA: TGTGCCAGCAGCCCATTGGACAGGGGGCACGAGCAGTACTTC
D: NA; size: NA; length: 12; J: TRBJ2-7; V: TRBV12-3/TRBV12-4; CDR3: CASSSGVNEQYF; DNA: TGTGCCAGCAGCTCAGGGGTTAACGAGCAGTACTTC
D: TRBD1; size: NA; length: 14; J: TRBJ1-2; V: TRBV18; CDR3: CASSSPTGSYGYTF; DNA: TGTGCCAGCTCATCGCCGACAGGGAGTTATGGCTACACCTTC
D: TRBD2; size: many; length: 16; J: TRBJ2-3; V: TRBV10-3; CDR3: CAISATSGIGKDTQYF; DNA: TGTGCCATCAGTGCTACTAGCGGGATCGGTAAAGATACGCAGTATTTT
D: TRBD1; size: NA; length: 14; J: TRBJ1-2; V: TRBV5-4; CDR3: CASSLQGAEEGYTF; DNA: TGTGCCAGCAGCTTACAGGGGGCTGAAGAGGGCTACACCTTC
D: NA; size: NA; length: 14; J: TRBJ2-2; V: TRBV7-3; CDR3: CASSVRRDTGELFF; DNA: TGTGCCAGCAGCGTCCGCAGGGACACCGGGGAGCTGTTTTTT
D: NA; size: NA; length: 14; J: TRBJ1-1; V: TRBV4-1; CDR3: CASSPRQTNTEAFF; DNA: TGCGCCAGCAGCCCACGACAGACCAACACTGAAGCTTTCTTT
D: NA; size: once; length: 13; J: TRBJ1-2; V: TRBV28; CDR3: CASLSRYHYGYTF; DNA: TGTGCCAGCCTAAGTCGATACCACTATGGCTACACCTTC
D: NA; size: NA; length: 14; J: TRBJ1-6; V: TRBV3-1/TRBV3-2; CDR3: CASSQVDSNSPLHF; DNA: TGTGCCAGCAGCCAAGTGGACAGCAATTCACCCCTCCACTTT
D: TRBD2; size: NA; length: 17; J: TRBJ2-3; V: TRBV7-2; CDR3: CASSFRSGRVSTDTQYF; DNA: TGTGCCAGCAGCTTTAGGAGCGGGAGGGTTAGCACAGATACGCAGTATTTT
D: TRBD1; size: NA; length: 16; J: TRBJ1-2; V: TRBV5-1; CDR3: CASSLVRDRASYGYTF; DNA: TGCGCCAGCAGCTTGGTCCGGGACAGAGCATCCTATGGCTACACCTTC
D: TRBD1; size: NA; length: 15; J: TRBJ2-2; V: TRBV2; CDR3: CASRDRGANTGELFF; DNA: TGTGCCAGCAGAGACAGGGGTGCGAACACCGGGGAGCTGTTTTTT
D: TRBD1; size: NA; length: 14; J: TRBJ2-2; V: TRBV7-9; CDR3: CASSGGDRTGELFF; DNA: TGTGCCAGCAGCGGAGGGGACAGGACCGGGGAGCTGTTTTTT
D: NA; size: NA; length: 13; J: TRBJ2-5; V: TRBV7-7; CDR3: CATSGVGQETQYF; DNA: TGTGCCACCTCGGGGGTAGGCCAAGAGACCCAGTACTTC
D: TRBD1; size: NA; length: 16; J: TRBJ2-3; V: TRBV19; CDR3: CASSVGQALFTDTQYF; DNA: TGTGCCAGTAGTGTAGGACAGGCCCTTTTCACAGATACGCAGTATTTT
D: TRBD1; size: many; length: 17; J: TRBJ1-2; V: TRBV28; CDR3: CASSDRTATGRGKGYTF; DNA: TGTGCCAGCAGTGACCGTACCGCGACGGGCAGGGGGAAGGGCTACACCTTC
D: NA; size: NA; length: 15; J: TRBJ1-1; V: TRBV28; CDR3: CASSPLAFMNTEAFF; DNA: TGTGCCAGCAGTCCCCTGGCATTTATGAACACTGAAGCTTTCTTT
D: TRBD1; size: NA; length: 19; J: TRBJ2-1; V: TRBV11-2; CDR3: CASSLLRGRTGSSYNEQFF; DNA: TGTGCCAGCAGCTTACTGAGAGGCCGGACAGGGAGCTCCTACAATGAGCAGTTCTTC
D: TRBD1; size: NA; length: 13; J: TRBJ1-1; V: TRBV6-6; CDR3: CAIGQGSSTEAFF; DNA: TGTGCCATTGGACAGGGAAGTAGCACTGAAGCTTTCTTT
D: TRBD1; size: NA; length: 16; J: TRBJ2-2; V: TRBV12-5; CDR3: CASGLSPDRWGGELFF; DNA: TGTGCTAGTGGTTTGTCTCCGGACAGGTGGGGCGGGGAGCTGTTTTTT
D: NA; size: NA; length: 15; J: TRBJ1-2; V: TRBV14; CDR3: CASRRSLSQDYGYTF; DNA: TGTGCCAGCAGGAGATCGTTAAGTCAGGACTATGGCTACACCTTC
D: NA; size: NA; length: 18; J: TRBJ1-6; V: TRBV18; CDR3: CASSPSFQGLGNNSPLHF; DNA: TGTGCCAGCTCACCTTCCTTCCAGGGATTGGGGAATAATTCACCCCTCCACTTT
D: TRBD1; size: NA; length: 14; J: TRBJ1-2; V: TRBV4-3; CDR3: CASSPTGQRYGYTF; DNA: TGCGCCAGCAGCCCAACGGGACAGCGCTATGGCTACACCTTC